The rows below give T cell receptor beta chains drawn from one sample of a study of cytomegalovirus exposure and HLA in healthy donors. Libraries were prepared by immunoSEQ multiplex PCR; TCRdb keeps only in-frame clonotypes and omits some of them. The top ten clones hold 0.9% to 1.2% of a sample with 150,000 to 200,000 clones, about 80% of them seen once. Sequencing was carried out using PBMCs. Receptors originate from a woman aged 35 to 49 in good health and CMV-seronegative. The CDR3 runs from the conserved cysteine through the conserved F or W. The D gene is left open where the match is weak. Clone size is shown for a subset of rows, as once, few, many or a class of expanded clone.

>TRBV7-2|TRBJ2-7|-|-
TGTGCCAGCAGCTTAGGAGGGCTCTACGAGCAGTACTTC
CASSLGGLYEQYF
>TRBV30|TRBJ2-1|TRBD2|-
TGTGCCTGGAGTGTACAGGCGACTAGCGGGAGAGAGGTGTTCTTC
CAWSVQATSGREVFF
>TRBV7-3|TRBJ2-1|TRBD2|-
TGTGCCAGCAGCTTATCTAGCGGAGCCTACAATGAGCAGTTCTTC
CASSLSSGAYNEQFF
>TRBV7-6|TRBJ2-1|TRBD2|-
TGTGCCAGCAGCAAAACTAGCGGGAGGGATTACAATGAGCAGTTCTTC
CASSKTSGRDYNEQFF
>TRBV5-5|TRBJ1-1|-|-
TGTGCCAGCAGCCGACGGGGGGACGAAGCTTTCTTT
CASSRRGDEAFF
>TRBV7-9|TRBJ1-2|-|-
TGTGCCAGCAGCTTAGGAAGGTTCGGAGGGGTCTATGGCTACACCTTC
CASSLGRFGGVYGYTF
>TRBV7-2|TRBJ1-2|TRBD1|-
TGTGCCAGCAGTCCCGGACAGGGCCCACGAATCTACTCTGGCTACACCTTC
CASSPGQGPRIYSGYTF
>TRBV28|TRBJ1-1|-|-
TGTGCCAGCAGTACAGGGTGGGACACTGAAGCTTTCTTT
CASSTGWDTEAFF
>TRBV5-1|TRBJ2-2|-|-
TGCGCCAGCAGCTTGGATACATCCACCGGGGAGCTGTTTTTT
CASSLDTSTGELFF
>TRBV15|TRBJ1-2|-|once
TGTGCCACCAGCAGACTACGCGCGGGGAACTATGGCTACACCTTC
CATSRLRAGNYGYTF
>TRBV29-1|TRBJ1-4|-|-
TGCAGCGTTGAAGATGGGAGGGGCGATAATGAAAAACTGTTTTTT
CSVEDGRGDNEKLFF
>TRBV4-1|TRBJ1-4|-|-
TGCGCCAGCAGCCAAGATCGTAGACTGTTTTTT
CASSQDRRLFF
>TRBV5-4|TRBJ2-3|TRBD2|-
TGTGCCAGCAGACCGAACCTAGCGGTCACAGATACGCAGTATTTT
CASRPNLAVTDTQYF
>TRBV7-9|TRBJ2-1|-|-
TGTGCCAGCAGCTCGCAACAGGGATACAATGAGCAGTTCTTC
CASSSQQGYNEQFF
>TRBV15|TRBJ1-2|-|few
TGTGCCACCAGCCAGGTTTGGGGCAACTATGGCTACACCTTC
CATSQVWGNYGYTF
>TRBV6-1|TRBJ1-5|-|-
TGTGCCAGCAGTGAAGCGTTTGGCGGCCAGCCCCAGCATTTT
CASSEAFGGQPQHF
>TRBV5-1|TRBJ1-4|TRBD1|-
TGCGCCAGCAGCCCGGGACAGGGGAATGAAAAACTGTTTTTT
CASSPGQGNEKLFF
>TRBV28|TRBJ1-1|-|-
TGTGCCAGCAGAATAAACACTGAAGCTTTCTTT
CASRINTEAFF
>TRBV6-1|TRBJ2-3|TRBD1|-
TGTGCCAGCAGTGAGATGACAGGGGGCATTTATACGCAGTATTTT
CASSEMTGGIYTQYF
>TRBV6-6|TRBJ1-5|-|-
TGTGCCAGCAGTTACTCGGAGCCAGATCAGCCCCAGCATTTT
CASSYSEPDQPQHF
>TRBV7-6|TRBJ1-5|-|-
TGTGCCAGCAGCTTAGGAGAAAATCAGCCCCAGCATTTT
CASSLGENQPQHF
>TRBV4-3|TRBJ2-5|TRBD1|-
TGCGCCAGCAGCCAAAGGACAGGGGGAGAGACCCAGTACTTC
CASSQRTGGETQYF
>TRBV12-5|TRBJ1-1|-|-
TGTGCTAGTGGTTTCCGACTCGGAGTGAACACTGAAGCTTTCTTT
CASGFRLGVNTEAFF
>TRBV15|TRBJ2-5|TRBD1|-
TGTGCCACCAGCAGAGATTCAGGGGGAGAGACCCAGTACTTC
CATSRDSGGETQYF
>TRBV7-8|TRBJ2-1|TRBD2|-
TGTGCCAGCAGCCAATATTTCCCAAGCGGGGCTATCGGTGAGCAGTTCTTC
CASSQYFPSGAIGEQFF
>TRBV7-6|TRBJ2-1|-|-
TGTGCCAGCAGCTTCGGGGGACCAGGACCCAATGAGCAGTTCTTC
CASSFGGPGPNEQFF
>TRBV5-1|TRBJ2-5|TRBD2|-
TGCGCCAGCAGCTTGGATCTAGCGGGGGGACGGGAGACCCAGTACTTC
CASSLDLAGGRETQYF
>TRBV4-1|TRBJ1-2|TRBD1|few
TGCGCCAGCAGCCAAGCCCAAAGGGACAGGGGGCTATATGGCTACACCTTC
CASSQAQRDRGLYGYTF
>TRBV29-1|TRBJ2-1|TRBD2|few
TGCAGCGTTGTTCCTAGCGGCCAAATCAATGAGCAGTTCTTC
CSVVPSGQINEQFF
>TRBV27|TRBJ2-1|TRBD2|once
TGTGCCAGCAGCAACACAGCGGGAGGGACCTACAATGAGCAGTTCTTC
CASSNTAGGTYNEQFF
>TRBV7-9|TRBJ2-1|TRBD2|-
TGTGCCAGCAGCTCACAGACTAGCGGGAGGCCGTTCTTC
CASSSQTSGRPFF
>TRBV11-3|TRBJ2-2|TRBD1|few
TGTGCCAGCAGCAGTCGTGGGACAGGGTTGACCGGGGAGCTGTTTTTT
CASSSRGTGLTGELFF
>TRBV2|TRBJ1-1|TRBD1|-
TGTGCCAGCAGTGTCCTAGACAGGGACACTGAAGCTTTCTTT
CASSVLDRDTEAFF
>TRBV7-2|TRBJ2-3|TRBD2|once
TGTGCCAGCAGCTCCCGAGGGGCGGGAGGGCCGAGCACAGATACGCAGTATTTT
CASSSRGAGGPSTDTQYF
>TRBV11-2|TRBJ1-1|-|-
TGTGCCAGCAGCTCCCTGAGGTCCACTGAAGCTTTCTTT
CASSSLRSTEAFF
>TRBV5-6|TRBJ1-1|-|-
TGTGCCAGCAGCTTGCCAGGTACGAACACTGAAGCTTTCTTT
CASSLPGTNTEAFF
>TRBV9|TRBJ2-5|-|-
TGTGCCAGCAGCGTAGAGGAGGTTCAAGAGACCCAGTACTTC
CASSVEEVQETQYF
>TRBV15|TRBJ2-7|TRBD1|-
TGTGCCACCAGCTTCGACAGGGGCCCCTACGAGCAGTACTTC
CATSFDRGPYEQYF
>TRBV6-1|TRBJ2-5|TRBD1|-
TGTGCCAGCAGCCCGGGACAGGATGCAGAGACCCAGTACTTC
CASSPGQDAETQYF
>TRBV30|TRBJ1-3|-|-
TGTGCCTGGAGGAATCAGGGGACTGGAAACACCATATATTTT
CAWRNQGTGNTIYF
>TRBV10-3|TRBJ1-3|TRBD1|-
TGTGCCATCAGTGGCGGACAGGGGAGGGGATCAAACACCATATATTTT
CAISGGQGRGSNTIYF
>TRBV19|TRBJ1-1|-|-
TGTGCCAGTAGGCACAGGGAGATAAGTGAAGCTTTCTTT
CASRHREISEAFF
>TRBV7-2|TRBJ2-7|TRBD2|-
TGTGCCAGCAGGAATGGACTAGCGGGAGAGCAGTACTTC
CASRNGLAGEQYF
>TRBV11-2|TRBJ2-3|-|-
TGTGCCAGCAGCTTATCTCGGGGTCGGCAGTATTTT
CASSLSRGRQYF
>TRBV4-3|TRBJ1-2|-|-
TGCGCCAGCAGCCAAGACTGGGGACAAGTATATGGCTACACCTTC
CASSQDWGQVYGYTF